This T cell receptor (beta chain) was identified in a study of blood T cell repertoires in COVID-19. Study-wide context: Spain, Italy and the United States supplied samples that represented acute and convalescent COVID-19. Sample material is recorded as cDNA or gDNA derived from T cells, B-cell-depleted T cells, or PBMCs.

In the original workflow: Reference gene primer amplification in the assay estimated nucleated cell counts. Sequencing used immunoSEQ multiplex PCR; TCRdb keeps in-frame clones, though not all of them. V, J and clone size are those of that table, while D and trimming were read from the DNA. The sample yields about 380,000 clones, roughly 85% seen once. The CDR3 length is 15 residues. CDR1 is SGDLS, CDR2 YYNGEE, per germline. V was pared by 10 bases and J by 4 bases, with 13 bases of the junction left unmatched. This chain uses TRBV9 with TRBJ2-3, with 9 bases lining up with TRBD2. The TCR originated in a woman between 18 and 30 years old with acute or convalescent COVID-19. The sample taken for sequencing was peripheral blood. The CDR3 region has the DNA TGTGCCTCCGCCGTCGGCGGGGGGGCAGCAGATACGCAGTATTTT. This codes for CASAVGGGAADTQYF.